This T cell receptor (beta chain) stems from a study of cytotoxic CD8 clonotypes in ibrutinib-treated CLL (dated by TCRdb to the early 2020s). A note on the overall study: The cohort had around twelve relapsed/refractory and approximately 15 treatment-naive patients; fewer than 18 were IGHV unmutated. Partial responses were observed in approximately 24 patients and complete responses in 2; after a median follow-up of around 68 months, remission was maintained in roughly 15 patients and progression was observed in some twelve. The response samples were drawn at a median of 12 months into treatment, with a range of about 6 to 36 months. On average, each sample had about 250,000 productive templates and almost 95,000 productive rearrangements. Longitudinal samples were available for about 30% of the 86 trial participants. Cryopreserved peripheral blood mononuclear cells were collected before treatment, at response, and at either disease progression or sustained remission. Every remission and progressive disease sample was obtained while ibrutinib was still being received by the patients. Here is what the overall study found, with its caveats: Sustained-remission and progressing patients did not have matched sampling times, and lymph node repertoires were not examined. Clonality increased at ibrutinib response, stayed stable in sustained remission, and fell back toward baseline at progression. Public clonotypes were found to be uncommon and were observed to contract or remain stable during treatment; the increase in clonality was shown to reflect expansion of private clonotypes at ibrutinib response. Baseline clonality exceeded that of age-matched healthy donors and correlated strongly with circulating CD8+ T-cell counts.

For TCR beta library preparation, roughly 2.2 micrograms of genomic DNA were isolated from cryopreserved PBMCs. Longitudinal blood samples from CLL patients on ibrutinib monotherapy were analyzed using high-throughput TCR beta sequencing. The patients were enrolled in a single-center, open-label phase 2 trial of ibrutinib monotherapy. The germline V gene provides CDR1 MGHRA and CDR2 YSYEKL. Inclusive of the bounding cysteine and phenylalanine, the CDR3 is 16 residues long. Only the CDR3 part of the read is kept: 48 bases, read in frame from the first base. V loses 3 bases, J loses 2 bases, and the germline ends lie 14 bases apart. The goal of deep resolution MiSeq sequencing was a depth between 1 in 1 million and 1 in 200,000 T cells, and coverage averaged 10x per clonotype. TCR beta libraries were generated with the immunoSEQ hsTCRB Kit. Concerning the study's data processing: ImmunoSEQ Data Assistant and ImmunoSEQ Analyzer were used for data analysis, and V, D and J genes were assigned according to IMGT definitions. Clonality was computed as one minus normalized Shannon entropy of productive rearrangement frequencies, ranging from 0 to 1. Public clonotype analysis was restricted to overrepresented clonotypes comprising at least 0.05% of each patient's repertoire. More than ten age-matched healthy donor repertoires from immuneACCESS were used as controls for clonality. As stored in TCRdb, this immuneACCESS dataset retains in-frame rearrangements with V and J assigned. A fraction of the clones does not appear; measured against another copy, unresolved V genes explain less than half of the discrepancy, and the remainder lacks a known reason. V and J calls and clone size are as listed in that table; D and trimming were resolved from the DNA. This sample gives fewer than 400,000 clones in total; 60% to 80% of them show up just once. The ten largest make up about 6.7% of the sample.

Concerning this clone itself: What antigen it recognizes has not been identified. Within one base of it there is no much larger clone, and no base qualities were kept.

The TCR comes from a human donor with chronic lymphocytic leukemia. The source material was PBMCs, sampled after 36 months of ibrutinib treatment. Here the chain combines TRBV4-1 and TRBJ2-4; a tentative D match to TRBD2 spans 5 bases. This receptor has the CDR3 CASSHGRGYTKNIQYF. The DNA sequence is given as TGCGCCAGCAGCCACGGACGGGGATATACCAAAAACATTCAGTACTTC.